Sequencing of this T cell receptor (beta chain) was carried out in a study of blood T cell repertoires in COVID-19. The repertoire was sequenced with immunoSEQ multiplex PCR; TCRdb's copy has only in-frame clones and lacks some. The data contain roughly 290,000 clones, around four fifths of them singletons. The germline CDR1 and CDR2 sequences are LNHNV and YYDKDF (reference sequence). The CDR3 is 13 amino acids. V was trimmed by 7 bases and J by 5 bases, leaving 14 bases between them. The TCR was taken from a woman aged 45-65 years with active or convalescent COVID-19. This chain links TRBV15 with TRBJ2-5; D not resolved. Input material: peripheral blood. This CDR3 reads CATTRVLEETQYF. In DNA, the CDR3 is TGTGCCACCACACGCGTTCTGGAGGAGACCCAGTACTTC.